The 4 T cell receptor beta chains presented below share a single source sample, sequenced in a study of cytomegalovirus exposure and HLA in healthy donors. This PCR relied on a set of 60 Vbeta primers and 13 Jbeta primers. Assay used: immunoSEQ multiplex PCR; TCRdb lists only in-frame clones, some missing. The table lists over 150,000 clones, around four fifths of them singletons. Sequenced input: PBMCs. These receptors were obtained from a boy aged 2 to 9 in good health and CMV-seronegative.

The chain recombines TRBV19 with TRBJ2-3; weak D call: TRBD2 (6 bases). V lost 4 bases and J 6 bases, leaving 17 bases between the germline ends. This CDR3 has 15 residues. Germline V CDR1 and CDR2: LNHDA, SQIVND (reference sequence). The CDR3 DNA reads TGTGCCAGTAGTAGAGAGACTAGTTTGGTGGATACGCAGTATTTT. Encoded protein: CASSRETSLVDTQYF.

This clone showed up just a few times. This rearrangement joins TRBV10-3 to TRBJ1-2, with D unclear. V was shortened by 6 bases and J by 2 bases, with 10 bases between the two germline ends. The CDR3 runs to 13 residues. CDR1 and CDR2 (germline): ENHRY, SYGVKD. DNA for the CDR3: TGTGCCATCAGCTTGCGAATAAACTATGGCTACACCTTC. Its translation: CAISLRINYGYTF.

The DNA of the CDR3 is TGTGCCAGCAGCTTAGGGGAGGAGGACCTCTATGGCTACACCTTC. Protein sequence: CASSLGEEDLYGYTF. The rearrangement links TRBV7-6 to TRBJ1-2; D call uncertain. The germline CDR1 and CDR2 sequences are SGHVS and FNYEAQ. V was shortened by 1 base and J by 4 bases, with 13 bases between the two germline ends. The CDR3 covers 15 residues.

In its sample, this clone was seen a few times. The CDR3 DNA reads TGTGCCAGCAGCCCTCGTCGGAGACGGGGATTGAACACCGGGGAGCTGTTTTTT. Translated, it gives CASSPRRRRGLNTGELFF. This chain joins TRBV11-1 and TRBJ2-2; possible D gene TRBD2, 5 bases. Trimming pared 5 bases from V and 1 base from J, leaving 20 bases between. CDR1 SGHAT and CDR2 FQDESV come from the germline V gene (reference sequence). The CDR3 is made up of 18 amino acids.